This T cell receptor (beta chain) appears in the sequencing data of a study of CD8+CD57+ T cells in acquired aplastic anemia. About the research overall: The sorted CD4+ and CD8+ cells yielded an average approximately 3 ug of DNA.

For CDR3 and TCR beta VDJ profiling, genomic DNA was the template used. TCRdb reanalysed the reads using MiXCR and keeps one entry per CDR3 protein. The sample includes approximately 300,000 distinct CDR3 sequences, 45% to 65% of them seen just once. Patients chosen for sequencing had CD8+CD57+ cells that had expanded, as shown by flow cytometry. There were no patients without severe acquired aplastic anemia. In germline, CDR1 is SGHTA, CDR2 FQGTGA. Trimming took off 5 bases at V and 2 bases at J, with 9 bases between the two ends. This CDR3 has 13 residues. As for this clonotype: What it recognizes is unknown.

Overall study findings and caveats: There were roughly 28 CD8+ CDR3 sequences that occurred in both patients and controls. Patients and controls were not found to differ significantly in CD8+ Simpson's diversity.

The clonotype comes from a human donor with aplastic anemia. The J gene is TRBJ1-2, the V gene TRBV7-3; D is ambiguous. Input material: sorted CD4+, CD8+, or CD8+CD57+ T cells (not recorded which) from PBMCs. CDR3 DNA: TGTGCCAGCAGCCCTACACCGAACTATGGCTACACCTTC. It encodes CASSPTPNYGYTF.